The source of this T cell receptor (beta chain) is a study of blood T cells in healthy people across ages. Study-level findings and limits: When set beside aged donors, long-lived donors presented more naive CD4+ cells and higher diversity.

The J segment lost 6 bases and the V segment lost 6 bases, leaving 10 bases of the junction unmatched. The length of the CDR3 is 14 residues. CDR1 is SQVTM, CDR2 ANQGSEA, per germline. The individuals who served as donors were healthy Caucasians living in Russia, aged roughly 6 to 95. A minimum of 5.5 micrograms of total RNA was extracted per sample. Sample-barcoded 5' priming and a J-beta primer mix drove a second PCR of 7 to 11 cycles. MiXCR was run by TCRdb on the 5' RACE reads, yielding one entry per CDR3 protein. In the table there are roughly 1.6 million distinct CDR3 sequences, about 35% of which are singletons. Points on this clonotype: What it recognizes is unknown.

The gene calls are TRBV29-1 and TRBJ2-3, with TRBD1 identical over 9 bases. The receptor was isolated from a woman younger than 45 in good health. The source material was blood. The CDR3 sequence is CSVLSQGAYDTQYF. CDR3 DNA: TGCAGCGTACTTTCACAGGGGGCATATGATACGCAGTATTTT.